This T cell receptor (beta chain) was recovered during a study of T cell responses to AZD1222 COVID-19 vaccine. General study results and limits: White British donors predominated, females outnumbered males, and clonal diversity was possibly underestimated. In all cases, repertoires were sampled only after the peak T cell response. Seropositivity was recorded at baseline in only 6 or 7 AZD1222 recipients. Spike-specific TCR breadth and depth rose after two AZD1222 doses.

This CDR3 region has 13 residues. Trimming took 8 bases from V and 8 from J, leaving 13 bases between them. Germline V gives CDR1 MNHEY, CDR2 SVGAGI. Concerning this clone itself: Its target is not known.

Measured with immunoSEQ multiplex PCR; TCRdb has only the in-frame clones, and not every one. The table has 95,000 to 100,000 clones, roughly 87% seen once. Here the sequenced sample was peripheral blood, taken on day 0 of AZD1222 vaccination. The TCR originated in an adult in good health. J is TRBJ1-6 and V is TRBV6-5, with unresolved D. The CDR3 sequence is CASRKNQDSPLHF. The DNA for the CDR3 is TGTGCCAGCCGAAAAAACCAGGATTCACCCCTCCACTTT.